The source of this T cell receptor beta chain is a study of STAT5B mutations in CD4+ large granular lymphocyte leukemia. Study in general: The CDR3 'QG' motif was associated with a particular HLA allele among healthy donors. Study-wide findings and caveats: 8/27 top patient clones versus 2/35 control clones were TRBV06-family. No patients shared main leukemic clonotypes, though roughly 27% appeared at low frequency elsewhere. CD4-sorted patient repertoires seemed more clonal than healthy CD4+ repertoires.

With respect to this clone: Its antigen is not identified.

The CDR3 totals 14 residues. Germline assignment: CDR1 SGHTA and CDR2 FQGNSA. V lost 1 base to trimming and J lost 8 bases; unmatched junction nucleotides: 2. Assay: immunoSEQ multiplex PCR; the TCRdb copy retains only in-frame clones and omits some. The repertoire consists of more than 30,000 clones, with over 65% occurring once and the leading ten covering 7% to 9%. V gene TRBV7-2 combines with J gene TRBJ2-1; 10 nucleotides agree with TRBD2. The source material was CD4+ T cells from blood buffy coats. The receptor's source is a human donor in good health. The CDR3 here is CASSLERGGHEQFF. The CDR3 coding sequence is TGTGCCAGCAGCTTAGAGCGGGGGGGCCATGAGCAGTTCTTC.